Listed here is a single TCR beta chain. These data come from a study of molecular identifiers for immune sequencing clone quantification. TCRdb re-analysed the PCR reads in MiXCR, keeping a single row per CDR3 protein. The sample has over 550,000 distinct CDR3 sequences, less than 30% seen once. The CDR3 has 16 amino acids. V gave up 6 bases and J gave up 3 bases; unmatched junction bases: 11. The receptor's source is a human donor in good health. Some libraries in this study had Jurkat cell RNA spiked in. This chain uses TRBV12-3 or TRBV12-4 with TRBJ1-2, with 9 bases aligning to TRBD1. Sequencing was carried out using naive CD8+ T cells from blood, with Jurkat cell RNA spiked in. This sample's subset: FACS-sorted CD8+CD4-CCR7+CD45RA+ naive T cells. CDR3 bases: TGTGCCAGCAGAACCGGGACAGGGATTTTGGACTATGGCTACACCTTC. This codes for CASRTGTGILDYGYTF.